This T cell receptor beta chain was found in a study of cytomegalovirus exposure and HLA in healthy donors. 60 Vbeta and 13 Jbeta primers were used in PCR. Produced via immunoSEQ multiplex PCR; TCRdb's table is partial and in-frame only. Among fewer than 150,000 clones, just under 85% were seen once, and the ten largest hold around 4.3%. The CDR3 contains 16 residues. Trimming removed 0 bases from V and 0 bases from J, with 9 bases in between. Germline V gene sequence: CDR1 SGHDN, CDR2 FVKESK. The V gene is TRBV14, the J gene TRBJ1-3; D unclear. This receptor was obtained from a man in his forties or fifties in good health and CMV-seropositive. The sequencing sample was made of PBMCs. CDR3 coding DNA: TGTGCCAGCAGCCAAGACCGGGGATTCTCTGGAAACACCATATATTTT. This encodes CASSQDRGFSGNTIYF. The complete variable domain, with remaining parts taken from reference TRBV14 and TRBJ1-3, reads EAGVTQFPSHSVIEKGQTVTLRCDPISGHDNLYWYRRVMGKEIKFLLHFVKESKQDESGMPNNRFLAERTGGTYSTLKVQPAELEDSGVYFCASSQDRGFSGNTIYFGEGSWLTVV.